Following are 23 T cell receptor beta chains from one sample sequenced in a study of OX40 agonist ivuxolimab in advanced cancers. The repertoire was sequenced with immunoSEQ multiplex PCR; TCRdb's copy has only in-frame clones and lacks some. The repertoire has about 12,000 clones, around 80% of them found once; the top ten carry over 12%. Sequenced here: CD4+ or CD8+ T cells sorted from blood, sampled in a trial of the OX40 agonist ivuxolimab. Receptors were obtained from an adult with an advanced solid tumor such as melanoma, head and neck, liver or kidney cancer.

The rearrangement uses TRBV7-9 and TRBJ1-1; TRBD1 is a possible D gene (5 bases). CDR1 is SEHNR, CDR2 FQNEAQ, per germline (reference sequence). CDR3 length: 17 residues. The V end was cut by 5 bases, the J end by 0 bases, with 19 bases between. The CDR3 nucleotides read TGTGCCAGCAGCGCCCCATGGGACGGCCCCATGAACACTGAAGCTTTCTTT. Its protein is CASSAPWDGPMNTEAFF.

This chain links TRBV7-6 with TRBJ1-2; TRBD1 is a possible D gene (5 bases). This CDR3 has 12 amino acids. V lost 5 bases and J 4 bases, leaving 8 bases between the germline ends. Germline CDR1 is SGHVS and CDR2 is FNYEAQ. The CDR3 DNA follows: TGTGCCAGCAGCCTAGACAGCTATGGCTACACCTTC. Translation: CASSLDSYGYTF.

This chain uses TRBV4-1 with TRBJ2-1, with 9 bases lining up with TRBD2. The CDR3 consists of 15 residues. Trimming cost V 2 bases and J 4 bases; bases outside gene matches: 3. Germline V CDR1 and CDR2: MGHRA, YSYEKL. CDR3 in amino acids: CASSQNLAGYNEQFF. The CDR3 DNA sequence: TGCGCCAGCAGCCAAAACCTAGCGGGGTACAATGAGCAGTTCTTC.

This chain links TRBV4-1 with TRBJ2-3, with D perhaps matching TRBD1 (6 bases). Germline CDR1 and CDR2: MGHRA and YSYEKL. V shed 4 bases and J shed 3 bases, with 17 bases lying between them. The CDR3 has 16 residues. This chain's CDR3 is CASSRQEGKGTDTQYF. For the CDR3, the DNA is TGCGCCAGCAGCCGACAGGAAGGGAAGGGTACAGATACGCAGTATTTT.

The V gene is TRBV6-1, the J gene TRBJ2-5, with 7 bases aligning to TRBD1. Germline assignment: CDR1 MNHNS and CDR2 SASEGT. Germline trimming cut 1 base from V and 4 bases from J; bases unmatched to any gene: 6. The CDR3 is 15 residues long. The CDR3 loop is CASSEVRTGGETQYF. CDR3 bases: TGTGCCAGCAGTGAAGTCAGGACAGGCGGAGAGACCCAGTACTTC.

The chain joins TRBV30 to TRBJ1-1; 9 nucleotides align to TRBD1. The CDR3 loop spans 14 amino acids. The germline gives CDR1 GTSNPN, CDR2 SVGIG (reference sequence). The junction had 3 bases not matched to a gene; V was cut back by 3 bases and J by 1 base. CDR3 residues: CAWSPGQGNTEAFF. In DNA form, the CDR3 reads TGTGCCTGGAGCCCGGGACAGGGGAACACTGAAGCTTTCTTT.

About this clone: In the same sample, other DNA sequences code for this CDR3. CDR3 coding DNA: TGTGCCAGCAGTTACAGCTCTGGGGCCAACGTCCTGACTTTC. Its translation is CASSYSSGANVLTF. The chain links TRBV6-5 to TRBJ2-6; D remains ambiguous. Trimming shortened V by 2 bases and J by 0 bases, and 2 bases separated the two germline ends. There are 14 residues in the CDR3. Germline-derived CDR1 and CDR2 are MNHEY and SVGAGI.

V and J are TRBV21-1 and TRBJ2-7. TRBV21-1 represents a pseudogene. The CDR3 totals 17 residues. The DNA of the CDR3 is TGTGCCAGCAGCAAGGGCCCTGGGACGGCCGGAGGTTGCGAGCAGTACTTC. As protein: CASSKGPGTAGGCEQYF.

The rearrangement links TRBV5-6 to TRBJ2-7; D gene ambiguous. Germline CDR1 reads SGHDT; CDR2 reads YYEEEE. The germline V and J ends were trimmed by 5 bases and 2 bases, with 11 bases remaining between them. The CDR3 loop spans 13 amino acids. In DNA, the CDR3 is TGTGCCAGCAGTCTACTGGGAACCTACGAGCAGTACTTC. This codes for CASSLLGTYEQYF.

V is TRBV9 and J is TRBJ2-5; possibly TRBD1 for D (6 bases). V lost 0 bases and J lost 3, with 9 bases in between. The CDR3 sequence is 14 residues long. The V gene's germline CDR1 is SGDLS and CDR2 YYNGEE. CDR3 coding DNA: TGTGCCAGCAGCGTAGCCAGGGGCGAAGAGACCCAGTACTTC. It is translated as CASSVARGEETQYF.

The chain combines TRBV4-1 with TRBJ2-7; maybe TRBD2 (5 bases). Trimming pared 1 base from V and 4 bases from J, leaving 14 bases between. Germline V lookup: CDR1 MGHRA, CDR2 YSYEKL. This CDR3 spans 15 amino acids. This CDR3 reads CASSQATRVGYEQYF. The DNA for the CDR3 is TGCGCCAGCAGCCAAGCCACGAGGGTGGGATACGAGCAGTACTTC.

This clone has a single count. The chain links TRBV7-2 to TRBJ1-2; TRBD1 is a possible D gene (5 bases). The V and J ends lost 8 bases and 7 bases respectively, with 14 bases between them. Germline-derived CDR1 and CDR2 are SGHTA and FQGNSA. CDR3 length: 12 residues. The CDR3 here is CASRGDGPGYTF. The CDR3 DNA sequence: TGTGCCAGCCGGGGGGACGGACCTGGCTACACCTTC.

V is TRBV28 and J is TRBJ2-7; D might be TRBD1 (6 bases). V dropped 6 bases and J dropped 4 bases, with 25 bases sitting between them. The germline CDR1 and CDR2 sequences are MDHEN and SYDVKM. The CDR3 is 17 residues long. The CDR3 spells CASRDSPGTTNPYEQYF. CDR3 in DNA: TGTGCCAGCAGAGATAGTCCCGGGACAACCAACCCTTACGAGCAGTACTTC.

For the CDR3, the DNA is TGTGCCGCAAGGACAGGGGGGGGACCTGGGGCCAACGTCCTGACTTTC. This gives the protein CAARTGGGPGANVLTF. The chain is built from TRBV2 and TRBJ2-6, with TRBD1 matching over 10 bases. J was trimmed by 2 bases and V by 11 bases; bases with no gene match: 9. From germline, CDR1 is SNHLY and CDR2 FYNNEI. CDR3 length: 16 amino acids.

Remarks on this clone: Germline and junction disagree at one end, which may indicate a read error. In DNA, the CDR3 is TGTGCCAGCAGATTATACACCGGGGAGCTGTTTTTT. Translating gives CASRLYTGELFF. The chain combines TRBV27 with TRBJ2-2; D call uncertain. Germline values: CDR1 MNHEY, CDR2 SMNVEV (reference sequence). The CDR3 length is 12 residues.

The gene calls are TRBV28 and TRBJ2-1, with 11 bases that match TRBD2. Germline CDR1 reads MDHEN; CDR2 reads SYDVKM. The J segment lost 7 bases and the V segment lost 3 bases, leaving 2 bases of the junction unmatched. The CDR3 spans 14 residues. Here the CDR3 reads CASSFGTSGNEQFF. CDR3 coding DNA: TGTGCCAGCAGTTTTGGGACTAGCGGTAATGAGCAGTTCTTC.

V usage is TRBV27 and J usage is TRBJ2-5; D remains ambiguous. V lost 5 bases, J lost 7 bases, and 23 bases lay in between. The CDR3 runs 16 residues. Germline V lookup: CDR1 MNHEY, CDR2 SMNVEV (reference sequence). The CDR3 DNA sequence: TGTGCCAGCAGTCTCCTAGGCATAGATCTCCCGGGGACCCAGTACTTC. It encodes CASSLLGIDLPGTQYF.

This chain uses TRBV19 with TRBJ1-4; no reliable D call. This CDR3 comprises 16 residues. The germline V gene has CDR1 LNHDA and CDR2 SQIVND (reference sequence). V lost 6 bases to trimming and J lost 0 bases, with 14 bases between them. The CDR3 coding sequence is TGTGCCAGTAGCCCTCTCGCGATTGCAACTAATGAAAAACTGTTTTTT. Translation gives CASSPLAIATNEKLFF.

This rearrangement joins TRBV14 to TRBJ2-2, with D unclear. In germline, CDR1 is SGHDN, CDR2 FVKESK. This CDR3 contains 13 residues. Trimming left V 1 base short and J 5 bases short, with 5 bases between. The CDR3: CASSQAKTGELFF. The CDR3 nucleotides are TGTGCCAGCAGCCAAGCCAAGACCGGGGAGCTGTTTTTT.

The chain has TRBV21-1 and TRBJ1-3; the D call TRBD1 from the table was never checked on the DNA. TRBV21-1 is a pseudogene segment. This CDR3 region has 16 residues. The chain's CDR3 is CASSSPGQGSGNTIYF. Written as DNA, the CDR3 is TGTGCCAGCAGCTCGCCGGGACAGGGATCTGGAAACACCATATATTTT.

This rearrangement joins TRBV9 to TRBJ2-3; 7 bases align to TRBD2. Per the germline V gene, CDR1 is SGDLS and CDR2 is YYNGEE. V shed 3 bases, J shed 6 bases, and the junction held 10 bases outside the gene matches. The CDR3 is made up of 15 amino acids. CDR3 sequence (DNA): TGTGCCAGCAGCGGGCTGGCGGGAGAGTCGGATACGCAGTATTTT. Amino acid sequence: CASSGLAGESDTQYF.

CDR3 region: CASSLVGDLYEQYF. CDR3 bases: TGTGCCAGCAGCTTAGTGGGGGATCTCTACGAGCAGTACTTC. The chain employs TRBV11-2 and TRBJ2-7, with D possibly called TRBD1 or TRBD2 (5 bases each). The V end was cut by 1 base, the J end by 3 bases, with 10 bases between. From germline, CDR1 is SGHAT and CDR2 FQNNGV. This CDR3 spans 14 amino acids. Full variable domain (outside the CDR3, taken from reference TRBV11-2 and TRBJ2-7): EAGVAQSPRYKIIEKRQSVAFWCNPISGHATLYWYQQILGQGPKLLIQFQNNGVVDDSQLPKDRFSAERLKGVDSTLKIQPAKLEDSAVYLCASSLVGDLYEQYFGPGTRLTVT.

The chain joins TRBV15 to TRBJ2-7; the match to TRBD2 covers 10 bases. Germline loops: CDR1 LNHNV, CDR2 YYDKDF (reference sequence). J lost 4 bases, V lost 0 bases, and 3 bases had no gene match. The CDR3 is 15 amino acids. CDR3: CATSRDRLAGYEQYF. The CDR3 bases are TGTGCCACCAGCAGAGATAGACTAGCGGGTTACGAGCAGTACTTC.